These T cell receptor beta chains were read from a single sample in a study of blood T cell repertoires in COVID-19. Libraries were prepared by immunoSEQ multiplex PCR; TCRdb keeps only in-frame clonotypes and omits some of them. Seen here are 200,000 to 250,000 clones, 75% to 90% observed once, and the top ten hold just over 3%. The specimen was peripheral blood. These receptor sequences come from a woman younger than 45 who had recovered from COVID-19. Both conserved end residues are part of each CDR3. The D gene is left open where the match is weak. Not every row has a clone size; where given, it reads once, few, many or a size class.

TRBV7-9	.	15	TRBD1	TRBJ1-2	CASSLALAGGYGYTF	TGTGCCAGCAGCTTAGCGTTGGCAGGGGGCTATGGCTACACCTTC
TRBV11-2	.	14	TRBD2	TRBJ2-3	CASSLELAGYTQYF	TGTGCCAGCAGCTTAGAATTAGCGGGATATACGCAGTATTTT
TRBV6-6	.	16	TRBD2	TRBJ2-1	CASSYRGGGGAHEQFF	TGTGCCAGCAGTTACCGGGGCGGCGGGGGGGCCCATGAGCAGTTCTTC
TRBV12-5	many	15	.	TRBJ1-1	CASGTPGDSNTEAFF	TGTGCTAGTGGCACCCCAGGGGATTCGAACACTGAAGCTTTCTTT
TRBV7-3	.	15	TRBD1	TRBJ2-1	CASSPDRAFYNEQFF	TGTGCCAGCAGCCCGGACAGGGCTTTCTACAATGAGCAGTTCTTC
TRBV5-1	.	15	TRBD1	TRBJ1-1	CASSHLRGYDTEAFF	TGCGCCAGCAGCCACCTCAGGGGGTATGACACTGAAGCTTTCTTT
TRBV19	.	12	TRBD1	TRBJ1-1	CASWTGWTEAFF	TGTGCCAGCTGGACAGGGTGGACTGAAGCTTTCTTT
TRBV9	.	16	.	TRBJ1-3	CASSVGRVISGNTIYF	TGTGCCAGCAGCGTTGGCAGGGTAATATCTGGAAACACCATATATTTT
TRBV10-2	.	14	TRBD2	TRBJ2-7	CASSSAGGQGEQYF	TGCGCCAGCAGTTCCGCGGGGGGGCAAGGGGAGCAGTACTTC
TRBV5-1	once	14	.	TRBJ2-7	CASSSSSGNEKQYF	TGCGCCAGCAGCTCGAGTTCGGGGAATGAAAAGCAGTACTTC
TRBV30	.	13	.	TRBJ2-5	CAWSLDSKETQYF	TGTGCCTGGAGCTTGGACAGCAAAGAGACCCAGTACTTC
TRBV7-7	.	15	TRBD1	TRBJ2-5	CASSLGTGARETQYF	TGTGCCAGCAGCTTAGGGACAGGGGCCCGGGAGACCCAGTACTTC
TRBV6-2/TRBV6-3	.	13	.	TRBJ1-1	CASSSQGSTEAFF	TGTGCCAGCAGTTCTCAGGGGTCCACTGAAGCTTTCTTT
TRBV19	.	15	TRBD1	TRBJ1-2	CASSIATGTDYGYTF	TGTGCCAGTAGTATAGCGACCGGGACAGATTATGGCTACACCTTC
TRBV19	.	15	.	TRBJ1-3	CASTMVSYSGNTIYF	TGTGCCAGTACCATGGTGAGCTACTCTGGAAACACCATATATTTT
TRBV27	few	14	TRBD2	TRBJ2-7	CASSYGGAVDEQYF	TGTGCCAGCAGTTACGGGGGGGCTGTGGACGAGCAGTACTTC
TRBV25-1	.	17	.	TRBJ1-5	CAIEGGQRLIGSQPQHF	TGTGCCATCGAGGGAGGGCAGCGATTGATAGGGAGTCAGCCCCAGCATTTT
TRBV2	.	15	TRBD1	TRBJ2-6	CATDRQGFGANVLTF	TGTGCCACCGACCGACAGGGTTTCGGGGCCAACGTCCTGACTTTC
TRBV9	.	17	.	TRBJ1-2	CASSGYRATIANYGYTF	TGTGCCAGCAGCGGATACAGGGCGACCATAGCTAACTATGGCTACACCTTC
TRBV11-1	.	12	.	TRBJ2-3	CASSLGADTQYF	TGTGCCAGCAGCCTCGGGGCAGATACGCAGTATTTT
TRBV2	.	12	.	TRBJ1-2	CASSQRVGGYTF	TGTGCCAGCAGTCAGCGGGTGGGTGGCTACACCTTC
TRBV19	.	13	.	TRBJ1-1	CASSSGTNTEAFF	TGTGCCAGTAGTAGCGGGACGAACACTGAAGCTTTCTTT
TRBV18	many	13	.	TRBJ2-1	CASSSKRGNEQFF	TGTGCCAGCTCCTCAAAAAGGGGTAATGAGCAGTTCTTC
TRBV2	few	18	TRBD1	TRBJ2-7	CASSEALTGTGEPYEQYF	TGTGCCAGCAGTGAAGCGCTTACGGGTACAGGGGAGCCCTACGAGCAGTACTTC
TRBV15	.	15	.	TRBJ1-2	CATSRDKGRGAVYTF	TGTGCCACCAGCAGAGATAAGGGTCGGGGTGCTGTCTACACCTTC
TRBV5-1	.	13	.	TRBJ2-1	CASSRDHRDEQFF	TGCGCCAGCAGCCGGGACCACAGGGATGAGCAGTTCTTC
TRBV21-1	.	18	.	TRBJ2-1	CASSTASAGGPAYNEQFF	TGTGCCAGCAGCACCGCTTCCGCGGGGGGGCCGGCGTACAATGAGCAGTTCTTC
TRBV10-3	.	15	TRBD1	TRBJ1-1	CAISEGDRVNTEAFF	TGTGCCATCAGTGAAGGGGACAGGGTGAACACTGAAGCTTTCTTT
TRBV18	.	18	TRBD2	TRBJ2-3	CASSRRLAGGLNTDTQYF	TGTGCCAGCTCACGCCGACTAGCGGGGGGTCTCAACACAGATACGCAGTATTTT
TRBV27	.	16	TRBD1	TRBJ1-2	CASSLSPQTGDYGYTF	TGTGCCAGCAGTTTAAGTCCCCAAACAGGGGACTATGGCTACACCTTC
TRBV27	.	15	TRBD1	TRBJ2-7	CASSLGQGVAYEQYF	TGTGCCAGCAGTTTAGGACAGGGAGTCGCGTACGAGCAGTACTTC
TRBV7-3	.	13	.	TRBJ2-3	CASSPEAQDTQYF	TGTGCCAGCAGCCCCGAAGCGCAGGATACGCAGTATTTT
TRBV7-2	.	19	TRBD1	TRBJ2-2	CASSYRFGSGQGSTGELFF	TGTGCCAGCAGCTACCGTTTTGGGTCGGGACAGGGCTCCACCGGGGAGCTGTTTTTT
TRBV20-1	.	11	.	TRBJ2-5	CSARQGETQYF	TGCAGTGCTAGACAGGGGGAGACCCAGTACTTC
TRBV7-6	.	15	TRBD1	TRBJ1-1	CASSLGGQMNTEAFF	TGTGCCAGCAGCTTAGGGGGACAGATGAACACTGAAGCTTTCTTT
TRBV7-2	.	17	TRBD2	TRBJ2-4	CASSQPSGGSGGDIQYF	TGTGCCAGCAGCCAGCCTAGCGGGGGGTCGGGCGGGGACATTCAGTACTTC
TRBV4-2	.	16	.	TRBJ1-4	CASSQDAPGVGEKLFF	TGTGCCAGCAGCCAAGACGCGCCAGGGGTGGGGGAAAAACTGTTTTTT
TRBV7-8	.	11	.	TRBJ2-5	CASSPSVAQYF	TGTGCCAGCAGCCCGAGCGTTGCCCAGTACTTC
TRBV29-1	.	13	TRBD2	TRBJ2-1	CSVASGGVNEQFF	TGCAGCGTTGCTAGCGGGGGGGTTAATGAGCAGTTCTTC
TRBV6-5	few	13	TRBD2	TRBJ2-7	CASSPPGGVEQYF	TGTGCCAGCAGTCCCCCGGGAGGGGTCGAGCAGTACTTC
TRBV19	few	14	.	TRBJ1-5	CASSISGWDQPQHF	TGTGCCAGTAGTATATCAGGATGGGATCAGCCCCAGCATTTT
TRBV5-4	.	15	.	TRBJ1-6	CASSLDRALNSPLHF	TGTGCCAGCAGCTTGGACAGGGCCTTGAATTCACCCCTCCACTTT
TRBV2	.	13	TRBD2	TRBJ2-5	CATTAGTQETQYF	TGTGCCACCACAGCGGGAACACAAGAGACCCAGTACTTC
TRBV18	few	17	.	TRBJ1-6	CASSRDTPSSYNSPLHF	TGTGCCAGCTCAAGGGACACACCAAGCTCCTATAATTCACCCCTCCACTTT
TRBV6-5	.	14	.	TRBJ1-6	CASSGRGENSPLHF	TGTGCCAGCAGCGGCAGGGGAGAGAATTCACCCCTCCACTTT
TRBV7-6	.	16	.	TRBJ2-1	CASSSLRDPSYNEQFF	TGTGCCAGCAGCTCACTGCGGGACCCCTCCTACAATGAGCAGTTCTTC
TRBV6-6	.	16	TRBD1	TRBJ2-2	CASSYPLGQGTGELFF	TGTGCCAGCAGTTACCCCCTTGGACAGGGTACCGGGGAGCTGTTTTTT
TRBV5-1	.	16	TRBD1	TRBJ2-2	CASDVGDRGVTGELFF	TGCGCCAGTGACGTTGGCGACAGGGGGGTTACCGGGGAGCTGTTTTTT
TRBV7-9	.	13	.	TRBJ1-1	CASSPDTNAEAFF	TGTGCCAGCAGCCCGGACACCAACGCCGAAGCTTTCTTT
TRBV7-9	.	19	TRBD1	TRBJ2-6	CASSLPTGGILSGANVLTF	TGTGCCAGCAGCCTACCTACAGGGGGAATCTTATCTGGGGCCAACGTCCTGACTTTC
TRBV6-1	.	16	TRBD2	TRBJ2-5	CASSVRRGARGETQYF	TGTGCCAGCAGTGTGCGGCGGGGGGCGCGAGGGGAGACCCAGTACTTC
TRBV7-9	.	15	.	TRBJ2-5	CASSLSYGYQETQYF	TGTGCCAGCAGCTTATCCTACGGGTACCAAGAGACCCAGTACTTC
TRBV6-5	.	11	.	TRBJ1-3	CASSGVDTIYF	TGTGCCAGCAGCGGGGTAGACACCATATATTTT
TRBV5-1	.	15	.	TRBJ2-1	CASSLAGSSYNEQFF	TGCGCCAGCAGCTTGGCCGGTAGCTCCTACAATGAGCAGTTCTTC
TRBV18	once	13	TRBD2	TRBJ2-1	CASSPGAGGPEFF	TGTGCCAGCTCACCAGGAGCGGGGGGGCCGGAGTTCTTC
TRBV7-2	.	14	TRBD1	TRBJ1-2	CASSLGQGNYGYTF	TGTGCCAGCAGCCTGGGACAGGGGAACTATGGCTACACCTTC
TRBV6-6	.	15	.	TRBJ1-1	CASSDPRDRSNEAFF	TGTGCCAGCAGTGACCCTCGGGATAGGTCCAATGAAGCTTTCTTT
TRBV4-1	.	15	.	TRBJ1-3	CASSQDSGFVNTIYF	TGCGCCAGCAGCCAAGATTCCGGGTTTGTAAACACCATATATTTT
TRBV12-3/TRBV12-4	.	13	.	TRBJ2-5	CASSLNGEETQYF	TGTGCCAGCAGTTTGAACGGAGAAGAGACCCAGTACTTC